This T cell receptor beta chain emerged from a study of blood T cell repertoires in COVID-19. Study background: In each case, the material was cDNA or gDNA derived from T cells, B-cell-depleted T cells, or PBMCs.

V lost 2 bases to trimming and J lost 6 bases, with 14 bases between them. The germline gives CDR1 LGHDT, CDR2 YNNKEL (reference sequence). This CDR3 has 14 residues. Some clones are missing from TCRdb's copy, which holds only in-frame ones; the method was immunoSEQ multiplex PCR. The sample holds roughly 200,000 clones, around four fifths seen once. Material for sequencing was PBMCs or T cells enriched from blood (not recorded which). The TCR comes from a woman between 45 and 65 years old who had been exposed to COVID-19. V is TRBV3-1 (or the pseudogene TRBV3-2) and J is TRBJ2-7, with D unresolved. CDR3 protein: CASSQTPLSSEQYF. CDR3 sequence (DNA): TGTGCCAGCAGCCAAACTCCTTTGAGTTCCGAGCAGTACTTC.